This TCR beta chain emerged from a study of post-analysis software for immune sequencing data. On the study more broadly: Included courses were relapsing-remitting and secondary progressive multiple sclerosis; progressive-relapsing multiple sclerosis was also included.

This clonotype was seen repeatedly, ten times or more. Its matching antigen is unknown. Study-wide points: Elevated frequency relative to controls characterized four or five TRBV segments in patients, TRBV5-6, TRBV5-1 and TRBV20-1 among them.

Prepared TCR beta cDNA libraries contained unique molecular identifiers. TCRdb recomputed calls from the PCR reads with MiXCR, one row per CDR3 protein. This sample has around 400,000 distinct CDR3 sequences, with less than 35% found just once. CDR3 length equals 15 residues. Trimming left V 4 bases short and J 1 base short, with 13 bases between. Germline loops: CDR1 SGHRS, CDR2 YFSETQ. The clonotype was recovered from a girl under 18 with multiple sclerosis. The chain is built from TRBV5-1 and TRBJ2-3, with TRBD2 as a possible D gene (6 bases). Sequences were obtained from blood. CDR3 sequence (DNA): TGCGCCAGCAGCCTGACTAGATCTGGCACAGATACGCAGTATTTT. Translation: CASSLTRSGTDTQYF.